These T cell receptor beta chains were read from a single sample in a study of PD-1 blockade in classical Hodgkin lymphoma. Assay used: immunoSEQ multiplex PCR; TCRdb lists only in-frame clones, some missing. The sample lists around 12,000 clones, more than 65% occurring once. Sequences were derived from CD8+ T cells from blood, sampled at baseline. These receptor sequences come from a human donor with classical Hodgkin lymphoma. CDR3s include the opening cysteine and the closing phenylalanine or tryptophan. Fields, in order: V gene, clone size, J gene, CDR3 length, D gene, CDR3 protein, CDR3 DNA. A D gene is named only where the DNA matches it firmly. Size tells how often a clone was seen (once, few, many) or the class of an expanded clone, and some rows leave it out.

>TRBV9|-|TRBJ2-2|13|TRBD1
CASSVTGPGELFF
TGTGCCAGCAGCGTGACAGGGCCCGGGGAGCTGTTTTTT
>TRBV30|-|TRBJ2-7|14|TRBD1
CAWCRDRADYEQYF
TGTGCCTGGTGCCGGGACAGGGCAGACTACGAGCAGTACTTC
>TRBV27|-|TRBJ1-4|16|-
CASSLTGTDTNEKLFF
TGTGCCAGCAGCTTAACCGGGACCGATACTAATGAAAAACTGTTTTTT
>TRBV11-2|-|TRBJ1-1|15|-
CASRLIGVKNTEAFF
TGTGCCAGCAGGCTCATAGGGGTCAAAAACACTGAAGCTTTCTTT
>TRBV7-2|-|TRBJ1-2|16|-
CASSSFSGIIYYGYTF
TGTGCCAGCAGCTCCTTCTCGGGAATAATTTACTATGGCTACACCTTC
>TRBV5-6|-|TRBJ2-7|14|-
CASSVKRALYEQYF
TGTGCCAGCAGTGTTAAGCGGGCTCTTTACGAGCAGTACTTC
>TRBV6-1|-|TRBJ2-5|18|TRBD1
CASSENQRGRDRRETQYF
TGTGCCAGCAGTGAAAACCAGAGAGGTAGGGACAGGCGAGAGACCCAGTACTTC
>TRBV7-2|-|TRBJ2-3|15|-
CASSRGRYPTDTQYF
TGTGCCAGCAGCCGAGGGCGGTACCCCACAGATACGCAGTATTTT
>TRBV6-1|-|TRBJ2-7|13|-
CATQQGTSYEQYF
TGTGCCACCCAGCAGGGGACCTCCTACGAGCAGTACTTC
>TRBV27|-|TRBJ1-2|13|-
CASSITINYGYTF
TGTGCCAGCAGCATTACAATTAACTATGGCTACACCTTC
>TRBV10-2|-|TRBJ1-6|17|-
CASSERVGSSYNSPLHF
TGCGCCAGCAGTGAGAGAGTCGGAAGCTCCTATAATTCACCCCTCCACTTT
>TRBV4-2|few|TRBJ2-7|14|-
CASSQDRGAEEQYF
TGTGCCAGCAGCCAAGATCGGGGGGCGGAAGAGCAGTACTTC
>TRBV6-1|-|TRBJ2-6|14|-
CASRQTGFSNVLTF
TGTGCCAGCAGACAAACAGGGTTCTCCAACGTCCTGACTTTC
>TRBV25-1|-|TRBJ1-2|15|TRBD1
CASSGQTGRYYGYTF
TGTGCCAGCAGTGGCCAGACAGGGAGGTACTATGGCTACACCTTC
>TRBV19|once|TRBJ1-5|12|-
CASSSLAQPQHF
TGTGCCAGTAGTAGTTTGGCTCAGCCCCAGCATTTT
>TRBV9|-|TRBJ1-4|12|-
CASSVHGEKLFF
TGTGCCAGCAGCGTGCATGGAGAAAAACTGTTTTTT
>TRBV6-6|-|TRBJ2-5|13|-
CASSPTEAETQYF
TGTGCCAGCAGTCCAACCGAGGCTGAGACCCAGTACTTC
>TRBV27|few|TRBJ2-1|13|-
CASSLSSSNEQFF
TGTGCCAGCAGTTTGTCGTCGAGCAATGAGCAGTTCTTC
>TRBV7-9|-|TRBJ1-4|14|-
CASSSDGTNEKLFF
TGTGCCAGCAGCTCGGACGGTACTAATGAAAAACTGTTTTTT
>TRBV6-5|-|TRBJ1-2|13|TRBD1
CASHRGRGYGYTF
TGTGCCAGCCACAGGGGGCGCGGCTATGGCTACACCTTC
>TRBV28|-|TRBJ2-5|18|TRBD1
CASSPLYRGQHSKETQYF
TGTGCCAGCAGTCCCCTGTACAGGGGGCAACACAGTAAAGAGACCCAGTACTTC
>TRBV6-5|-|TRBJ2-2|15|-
CASSYGTQNTGELFF
TGTGCCAGCAGTTACGGGACACAGAACACCGGGGAGCTGTTTTTT
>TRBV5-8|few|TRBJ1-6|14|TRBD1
CASSTTGVRSPLHF
TGTGCCAGCAGCACGACAGGGGTACGATCACCCCTCCACTTT